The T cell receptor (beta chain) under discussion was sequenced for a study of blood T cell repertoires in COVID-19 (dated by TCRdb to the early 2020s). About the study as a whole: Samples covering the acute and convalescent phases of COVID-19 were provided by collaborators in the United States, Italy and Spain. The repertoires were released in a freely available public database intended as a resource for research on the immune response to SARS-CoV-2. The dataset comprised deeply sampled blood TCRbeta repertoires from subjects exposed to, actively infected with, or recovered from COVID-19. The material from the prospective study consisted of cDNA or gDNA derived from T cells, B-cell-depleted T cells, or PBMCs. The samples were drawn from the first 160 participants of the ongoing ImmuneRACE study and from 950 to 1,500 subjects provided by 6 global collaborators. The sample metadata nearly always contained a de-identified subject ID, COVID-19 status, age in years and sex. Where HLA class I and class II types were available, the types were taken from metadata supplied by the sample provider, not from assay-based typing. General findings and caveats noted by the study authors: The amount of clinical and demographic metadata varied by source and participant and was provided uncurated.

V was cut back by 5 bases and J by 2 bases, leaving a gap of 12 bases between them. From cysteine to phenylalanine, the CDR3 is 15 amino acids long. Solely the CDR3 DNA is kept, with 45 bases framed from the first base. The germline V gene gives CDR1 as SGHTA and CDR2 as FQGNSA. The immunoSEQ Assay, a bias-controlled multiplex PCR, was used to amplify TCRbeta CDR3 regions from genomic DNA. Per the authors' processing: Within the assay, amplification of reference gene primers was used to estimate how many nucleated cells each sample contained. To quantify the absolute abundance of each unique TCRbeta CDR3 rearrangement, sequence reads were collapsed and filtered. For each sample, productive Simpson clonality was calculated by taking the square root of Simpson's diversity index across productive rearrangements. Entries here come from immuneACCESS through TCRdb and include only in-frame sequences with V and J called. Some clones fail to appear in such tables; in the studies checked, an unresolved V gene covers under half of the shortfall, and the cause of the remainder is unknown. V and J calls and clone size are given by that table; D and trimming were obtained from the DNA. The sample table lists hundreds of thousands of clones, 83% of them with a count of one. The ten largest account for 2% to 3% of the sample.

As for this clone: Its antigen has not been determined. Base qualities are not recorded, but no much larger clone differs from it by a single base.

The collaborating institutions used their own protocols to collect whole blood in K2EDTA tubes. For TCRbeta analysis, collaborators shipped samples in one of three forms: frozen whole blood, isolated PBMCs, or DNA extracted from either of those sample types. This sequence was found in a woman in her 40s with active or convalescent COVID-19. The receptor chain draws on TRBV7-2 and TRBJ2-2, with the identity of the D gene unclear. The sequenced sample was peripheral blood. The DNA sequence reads TGTGCCAGCAGCCGTGCCACACCCAACACCGGGGAGCTGTTTTTT. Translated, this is CASSRATPNTGELFF.